Listed below are T cell receptor beta chains from one sample, sequenced in a study of shared clonotypes between healthy human individuals. Assay: immunoSEQ multiplex PCR; the TCRdb copy retains only in-frame clones and omits some. Seen here are under 850,000 clones, approximately 72% observed once, and the top ten hold around 1.7%. The sequenced sample was memory CD4+ T cells sorted from blood. These TCRs come from a woman in her 30s in good health. CDR3s include the opening cysteine and the closing phenylalanine or tryptophan. The order of the fields is J gene, CDR3 length, clone size, D gene, V gene, CDR3 protein, CDR3 DNA. A D gene is named only where the DNA matches it firmly. Size values are once, few and many counts, or a class for expanded clones, and some rows have none.

TRBJ1-1,14,.,.,TRBV11-3,CASSSATGNTEAFF,TGTGCCAGCAGCTCTGCGACAGGGAACACTGAAGCTTTCTTT
TRBJ2-7,13,few,TRBD1,TRBV19,CASSATGEYEQYF,TGTGCCAGTAGTGCGACAGGGGAATACGAGCAGTACTTC
TRBJ2-7,13,.,TRBD2,TRBV5-1,CASSRREGDEQYF,TGCGCCAGCAGCCGGCGGGAGGGCGACGAGCAGTACTTC
TRBJ2-7,12,.,.,TRBV9,CASSVGQGDQYF,TGTGCCAGCAGCGTAGGTCAGGGCGACCAGTACTTC
TRBJ1-1,14,.,TRBD1,TRBV7-9,CASSQGQLNTEAFF,TGTGCCAGCAGCCAGGGACAGCTGAACACTGAAGCTTTCTTT
TRBJ2-3,17,many,.,TRBV25-1,CASSEKFTGSHTDTQYF,TGTGCCAGCAGTGAAAAGTTTACAGGGTCCCACACAGATACGCAGTATTTT
TRBJ2-3,15,.,TRBD1,TRBV28,CASRPDRGSFGTQYF,TGTGCCAGCAGACCCGACAGGGGCTCCTTCGGTACGCAGTATTTT
TRBJ2-3,14,.,.,TRBV10-3,CAISERDSTDTQYF,TGTGCCATCAGTGAACGGGATAGCACAGATACGCAGTATTTT
TRBJ2-3,14,.,.,TRBV2,CARGGAIRTDTQYF,TGTGCCAGGGGCGGAGCGATACGCACAGATACGCAGTATTTT
TRBJ1-1,14,.,.,TRBV6-9,CASRTNSGDPEAFF,TGTGCCAGCAGGACAAACTCAGGGGACCCTGAAGCTTTCTTT
TRBJ2-4,16,.,.,TRBV15,CAARGADNLAKNIQYF,TGTGCCGCAAGGGGGGCCGACAACCTAGCCAAAAACATTCAGTACTTC
TRBJ2-3,14,.,.,TRBV19,CASSILGAQDTQYF,TGTGCCAGTAGTATTCTGGGGGCCCAAGATACGCAGTATTTT
TRBJ1-1,15,few,TRBD1,TRBV7-2,CASSLGRQGNTEAFF,TGTGCCAGCAGCTTAGGGAGACAGGGAAACACTGAAGCTTTCTTT
TRBJ2-3,16,.,.,TRBV11-2,CASSEVGPLKTDTQYF,TGTGCCAGCAGCGAAGTAGGTCCCTTAAAAACAGATACGCAGTATTTT
TRBJ2-7,15,.,.,TRBV6-5,CASSYSNQFGDEQYF,TGTGCCAGCAGTTACTCGAACCAGTTCGGGGACGAGCAGTACTTC
TRBJ2-1,16,.,.,TRBV15,CATSSPDGRTYNEQFF,TGTGCCACCAGCAGTCCCGACGGGCGAACCTACAATGAGCAGTTCTTC
TRBJ2-6,17,once,.,TRBV28,CASSRTGRGPGANVLTF,TGTGCCAGCAGTAGAACTGGCCGAGGACCTGGGGCCAACGTCCTGACTTTC
TRBJ1-4,10,.,.,TRBV20-1,CSAKREKLFF,TGCAGTGCTAAGCGGGAAAAACTGTTTTTT
TRBJ1-1,13,.,.,TRBV7-2,CASRWSMNTEAFF,TGTGCCAGCAGATGGTCCATGAACACTGAAGCTTTCTTT
TRBJ2-1,16,.,TRBD1,TRBV11-2,CASRHYQGTGRNEQFF,TGTGCCAGCAGACATTACCAAGGGACAGGGAGAAATGAGCAGTTCTTC
TRBJ1-2,14,few,.,TRBV6-1,CASKRDPDGYGYTF,TGTGCCAGCAAAAGGGACCCGGACGGCTATGGCTACACCTTC
TRBJ2-7,14,.,TRBD1,TRBV2,CASSFGQGAVEQYF,TGTGCCAGTTCTTTCGGACAGGGGGCGGTTGAGCAGTACTTC
TRBJ1-5,15,many,TRBD1,TRBV5-1,CASSLGDRDNQPQHF,TGCGCCAGCAGCTTGGGGGACAGGGACAATCAGCCCCAGCATTTT
TRBJ2-1,12,.,.,TRBV29-1,CSGKLRDNEQFF,TGCAGCGGCAAACTTAGGGACAATGAGCAGTTCTTC
TRBJ1-1,15,.,.,TRBV11-2,CASSLKWGGSTEAFF,TGTGCCAGCAGCTTAAAGTGGGGCGGTAGTACTGAAGCTTTCTTT
TRBJ2-7,13,.,TRBD1,TRBV28,CASTQGSRGEQYF,TGTGCCAGTACACAGGGGTCAAGGGGCGAGCAGTACTTC
TRBJ1-2,14,many,.,TRBV28,CASSYPRGLLGYTF,TGTGCCAGCAGTTACCCTCGGGGCTTATTGGGCTACACCTTC